Included here is one T cell receptor beta chain sequence, with context. Its antigen is undetermined. This record belongs to a study of brain T cells in children with intractable seizures. General study results and limits: Pre- and post-surgery blood differed in depth, so pre-surgery absences may be undersampling. Viral specificity was inferred only from CDR3 similarity; HCMV serostatus was unknown.

Here immunoSEQ multiplex PCR was the method, and the copy in TCRdb shows in-frame clones only, minus some. The data contain approximately 60,000 clones, roughly 95% of them singletons. The sequenced cases were selected for having the highest brain T cell transcript signatures. At least one anti-epileptic drug was given before surgery. Sequenced here: peripheral blood, sampled at surgery. The source is a boy younger than two with focal cortical dysplasia and intractable seizures.

CDR3 region: CASSHGATDTQYF. For the CDR3, the DNA is TGTGCCAGCAGCCACGGCGCCACAGATACGCAGTATTTT. J is TRBJ2-3 and V is TRBV3-1 (or the pseudogene TRBV3-2); no clear D. The CDR3 runs to 13 residues. The V and J ends lost 3 bases and 2 bases respectively, with 6 bases between them. Germline CDR1 LGHDT, CDR2 YNNKEL (reference sequence).